The rows below give T cell receptor beta chains drawn from one sample of a study of cytomegalovirus exposure and HLA in healthy donors. The data were produced by immunoSEQ multiplex PCR, yet TCRdb's version contains in-frame clones alone and is incomplete. The sample carries 80,000 to 130,000 clones, roughly 75% recorded once. Source material: PBMCs. The receptors stem from a woman in her late teens or twenties in good health and CMV-seropositive. Both conserved end residues are part of each CDR3.

V gene	CDR3 length	J gene	CDR3 protein
TRBV6-5	14	TRBJ2-1	CASSRDRGEHEQFF
TRBV6-5	13	TRBJ1-2	CASSFGRNYGYTF
TRBV7-3	16	TRBJ2-1	CASSLFPARQDIEQFF
TRBV4-3	15	TRBJ1-3	CASSQDSGVRNTIYF
TRBV6-4	17	TRBJ2-2	CASSDGSGGRNTGELFF
TRBV28	14	TRBJ2-7	CASSSPGQLYEQYF
TRBV27	15	TRBJ2-5	CASSQEGAGRETQYF
TRBV5-4	16	TRBJ2-3	CASSPELASSTDTQYF
TRBV15	12	TRBJ2-3	CATSRDAGAEYF
TRBV25-1	16	TRBJ2-5	CASSESGLAGAETQYF
TRBV5-1	12	TRBJ1-1	CASSLGQGEAFF
TRBV15	15	TRBJ1-2	CATSSPDRVTYGYTF
TRBV27	15	TRBJ2-1	CASRMGLAGFNEQFF
TRBV7-6	17	TRBJ2-1	CASTLTPSSGSKNEQFF
TRBV25-1	16	TRBJ2-4	CTSSEAGGGSKNIQYF
TRBV6-1	15	TRBJ1-5	CASSEGRTAYQPQHF
TRBV6-1	20	TRBJ2-1	CASSEAVSGRLTSSYNEQFF
TRBV5-1	15	TRBJ2-7	CASSLGVTGIYEQYF
TRBV27	13	TRBJ1-1	CASSLTVNTEAFF
TRBV4-3	15	TRBJ1-1	CASSRVRGLTTEAFF
TRBV7-9	15	TRBJ2-5	CASSPYPGQQETQYF
TRBV7-6	15	TRBJ1-5	CASSLGRSLNQPQHF
TRBV27	16	TRBJ2-3	CASSLIYGGSTDTQYF
TRBV14	14	TRBJ2-1	CASSSGLAYNEQFF
TRBV27	16	TRBJ2-7	CASSRLLPGGPYEQYF
TRBV28	15	TRBJ1-4	CASSSWDRTNEKLFF
TRBV6-5	13	TRBJ1-2	CASSYSRGHGYTF
TRBV2	13	TRBJ2-7	CASMRSGTYEQYF